The clone carrying this T cell receptor beta chain showed up just a few times. What it binds is not known. This sample stems from a study of response to subunit inactivated influenza vaccine. TCRdb re-analysed the RT-PCR reads in MiXCR, keeping a single row per CDR3 protein. The profile shows roughly 760,000 distinct CDR3 sequences, 21% of them singletons. V shed 5 bases and J 12 bases; nucleotides not matched to a gene: 11. Germline V gene sequence: CDR1 DFQATT, CDR2 SNEGSKA (reference sequence). The CDR3 contains 13 residues. Study-wide points: Every seasonal influenza vaccination brings in few new T cells, the authors suggested.

The chain uses TRBV20-1 and TRBJ1-4; 8 nucleotides match TRBD1. The sample here was PBMCs from blood, taken about 5 days after vaccination. This clonotype originated in a man aged 50 to 60 who received an inactivated influenza vaccine. The CDR3 sequence: CSAPGQVPGELFF. CDR3 sequence (DNA): TGCAGTGCTCCGGGACAGGTCCCGGGGGAACTGTTTTTT.